This T cell receptor (beta chain) stems from a study of blood T cell repertoires in COVID-19. Overall study: Sites across the United States, Italy and Spain contributed samples from acute and convalescent COVID-19. PBMCs, B-cell-depleted T cells, or T cells were the source of the cDNA or gDNA that made up the material.

The assay was immunoSEQ multiplex PCR, and TCRdb's table has in-frame clones only and misses some. The data contain about 220,000 clones, about 79% of them seen just once; the ten biggest clones take up about 8.9%. Germline V gives CDR1 MDHEN, CDR2 SYDVKM. CDR3 size: 16 residues. V lost 5 bases and J 5 bases, leaving 19 bases between the germline ends. The specimen was peripheral blood. The clonotype comes from a man aged 50 to 60 with active or convalescent COVID-19. This rearrangement joins TRBV28 to TRBJ2-1; D might be TRBD2 (5 bases). This CDR3 reads CASSKLGLRAHNEQFF. The DNA of the CDR3 is TGTGCCAGCAGTAAACTAGGGTTACGGGCCCACAATGAGCAGTTCTTC.